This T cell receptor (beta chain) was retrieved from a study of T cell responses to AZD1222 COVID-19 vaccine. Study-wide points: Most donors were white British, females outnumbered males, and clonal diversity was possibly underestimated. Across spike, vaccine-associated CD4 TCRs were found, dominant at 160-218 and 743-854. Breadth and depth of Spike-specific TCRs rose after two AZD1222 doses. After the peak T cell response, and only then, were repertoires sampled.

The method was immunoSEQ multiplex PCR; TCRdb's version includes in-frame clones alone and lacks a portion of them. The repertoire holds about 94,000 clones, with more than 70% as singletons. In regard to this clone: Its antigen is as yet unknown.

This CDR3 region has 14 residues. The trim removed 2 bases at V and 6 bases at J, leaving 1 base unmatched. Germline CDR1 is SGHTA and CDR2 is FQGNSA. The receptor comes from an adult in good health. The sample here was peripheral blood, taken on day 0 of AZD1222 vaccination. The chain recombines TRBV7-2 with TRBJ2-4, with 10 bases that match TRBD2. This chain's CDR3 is CASSLSGGGNIQYF. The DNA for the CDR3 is TGTGCCAGCAGCTTAAGCGGGGGGGGAAACATTCAGTACTTC. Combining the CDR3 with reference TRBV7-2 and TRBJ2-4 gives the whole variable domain GAGVSQSPSNKVTEKGKDVELRCDPISGHTALYWYRQSLGQGLEFLIYFQGNSAPDKSGLPSDRFSAERTGGSVSTLTIQRTQQEDSAVYLCASSLSGGGNIQYFGAGTRLSVL.